The clone carrying this T cell receptor (beta chain) was recorded once. This sample was included in a study of technical replicates of blood from a handful of donors. Germline V CDR1 and CDR2: SQVTM, ANQGSEA. Trimming removed 4 bases from V and 3 bases from J, with 11 bases in between. The CDR3 consists of 13 residues. Repertoires were generated with immunoSEQ multiplex PCR, while TCRdb's copy carries only in-frame clones and drops some. The repertoire has more than 65,000 clones, roughly 96% of them found once; the top ten carry 0.31%. The sequence came from a human donor in good health. Sequences were obtained from T cells isolated from PBMCs. The gene calls are TRBV29-1 and TRBJ2-3; TRBD1 might be the D (6 bases). The DNA for the CDR3 is TGCAGCGTTGCGACAGGAGGTACAGATACGCAGTATTTT. This encodes CSVATGGTDTQYF.